These T cell receptor beta chains were read from a single sample in a study of technical replicates of blood from several donors. TCRdb keeps only in-frame clones here, not all; method: immunoSEQ multiplex PCR. The sample yields 50,000 to 70,000 clones, 85% to 90% seen once. The sample taken for sequencing was PBMCs. These receptors were collected from a human donor in good health. Some clones in this sample may be carry-over from other donors' samples. The CDR3 runs from the conserved cysteine through the conserved F or W. The order of the fields is clone size, J gene, D gene, V gene, CDR3 DNA, CDR3 protein. A D gene is named only where the DNA matches it firmly. A clone size is listed for some rows: how often the clone was seen (once, few, many), or a class if it is expanded.

- TRBJ2-2 TRBD2 TRBV7-9 TGTGCCAGCAGCTCTGGGCTAGCGGGATGGGACACCGGGGAGCTGTTTTTT CASSSGLAGWDTGELFF
- TRBJ2-5 TRBD2 TRBV5-1 TGCGCCAGCAGTTATAGCGGGGGGGCTGCAGAGACCCAGTACTTC CASSYSGGAAETQYF
- TRBJ2-3 - TRBV14 TGTGCCAGCAACTCTGCAGGGAGGTCTACGCAGTATTTT CASNSAGRSTQYF
- TRBJ1-2 TRBD1 TRBV6-1 TGTGCCAGCAGTAACCAGGACAGGCGCTCTGGCTACACCTTC CASSNQDRRSGYTF
- TRBJ2-7 TRBD1 TRBV30 TGTGCCTGGAGTTTCGGGACAGTCTACGAGCAGTACTTC CAWSFGTVYEQYF
- TRBJ2-7 TRBD1 TRBV30 TGTGCCTGGAGCCGGGACAGGGCCTCCTACGAGCAGTACTTC CAWSRDRASYEQYF
- TRBJ2-1 - TRBV15 TGTGCCACCAGCAGACGATTGGCCCTCTACAATGAGCAGTTCTTC CATSRRLALYNEQFF
once TRBJ1-3 - TRBV5-1 TGCGCCAGCAGACCAGCAGGCCTCTCTGGAAACACCATATATTTT CASRPAGLSGNTIYF
few TRBJ1-6 - TRBV19 TGTGCCAGTAGTATGGGGCCAGCAACCTTGGATAATTCACCCCTCCACTTT CASSMGPATLDNSPLHF
- TRBJ2-7 - TRBV6-6 TGTGCCAGCAGTCCCCGGGACTCCACCTACGAGCAGTACTTC CASSPRDSTYEQYF
- TRBJ2-1 TRBD2 TRBV5-1 TGCGCCAGCAGCTTGGGCGGGAGAATTGAGCAGTTCTTC CASSLGGRIEQFF
- TRBJ2-3 - TRBV6-5 TGTGCCAGCAGTCAAAACTTGGGCACGCAGTATTTT CASSQNLGTQYF
- TRBJ2-5 TRBD2 TRBV29-1 TGCAGCGTTGAATTGGCGCGGGGGGACCAAGAGACCCAGTACTTC CSVELARGDQETQYF
- TRBJ2-1 - TRBV7-6 TGTGCCAGCAGCATAGCCGATGAGCAGTTCTTC CASSIADEQFF
- TRBJ2-7 - TRBV2 TGTGCCAGCAGTGACAACTTACTGGGACTGGAGACCTACGAGCAGTACTTC CASSDNLLGLETYEQYF
- TRBJ2-3 - TRBV4-1 TGCGCCAGCAGCACACCTAGCCGGGAAGTAGGGCCAGATACGCAGTATTTT CASSTPSREVGPDTQYF
- TRBJ1-1 TRBD1 TRBV6-5 TGTGCCAGCAGTTCCGGCAGGGGGCGGACTGAAGCTTTCTTT CASSSGRGRTEAFF
- TRBJ1-1 - TRBV4-3 TGCGCCAGCACTCCGGTACCAGGGGTCACTGAAGCTTTCTTT CASTPVPGVTEAFF
- TRBJ1-5 - TRBV28 TGTGCCAGCAGTTTTTTTTCAGGAAATCAGCCCCAGCATTTT CASSFFSGNQPQHF
- TRBJ2-7 TRBD2 TRBV7-6 TGTGCCAGCAGCCGCGGGGGGGGGTCCTACGAGCAGTACTTC CASSRGGGSYEQYF
- TRBJ1-2 TRBD1 TRBV5-1 TGCGCCAATGACTGGGACAGTGAAGCAAACGGCTACACCTTC CANDWDSEANGYTF
- TRBJ1-6 TRBD1 TRBV6-4 TGTGCCAGCAGTGACTTAGGACAGGGAAGGTCACCCCTCCACTTT CASSDLGQGRSPLHF
- TRBJ2-2 TRBD1 TRBV9 TGTGCCAGCAGCCCTTCTGCGACAGGGTACACCGGGGAGCTGTTTTTT CASSPSATGYTGELFF
- TRBJ2-4 TRBD2 TRBV4-1 TGCGCCAGCAGCCAAGGTGAAACTAGCGGGAGGGACATTCAGTACTTC CASSQGETSGRDIQYF
- TRBJ1-5 TRBD1 TRBV19 TGTGCCAGTAGTCCTTGGGGAACAGGGGGTATTCAGCCCCAGCATTTT CASSPWGTGGIQPQHF
- TRBJ2-3 - TRBV6-5 TGTGCCAGCAGTTACTCGACTAGCACAGATACGCAGTATTTT CASSYSTSTDTQYF
- TRBJ2-3 TRBD2 TRBV5-4 TGTGCCAGCAGCCAACCCCGAGCGGGGGGGCGGGATACGCAGTATTTT CASSQPRAGGRDTQYF
- TRBJ1-1 - TRBV7-9 TGTGCCAGCAGCTTTCCGGTTCCATCCGGGAGAACTGAAGCTTTCTTT CASSFPVPSGRTEAFF
- TRBJ2-1 - TRBV7-3 TGTGCCAGCAGCTTAAGCAGGGATTACAATGAGCAGTTCTTC CASSLSRDYNEQFF
- TRBJ2-2 - TRBV9 TGTGCCAGCAGCGTAGGCGGGCGGACGAACACCGGGGAGCTGTTTTTT CASSVGGRTNTGELFF
- TRBJ2-5 TRBD2 TRBV2 TGTGCCGCAAGCGGGGCCCTCCGAGGAGAGACCCAGTACTTC CAASGALRGETQYF
- TRBJ1-2 TRBD1 TRBV7-8 TGTGCCAGCAGCTTAGTCCCAGGGGGCGACTATGGCTACACCTTC CASSLVPGGDYGYTF
- TRBJ2-5 TRBD1 TRBV20-1 TGCAGTGCACCCTCAGGGGGGACCCAGTACTTC CSAPSGGTQYF
- TRBJ2-1 - TRBV9 TGTGCCAGCAGCGTAGTTCCGGGTTTCTACAATGAGCAGTTCTTC CASSVVPGFYNEQFF
- TRBJ1-2 - TRBV7-9 TGTGCCAGCAGCGGCATCGATGGCTATGGCTACACCTTC CASSGIDGYGYTF
- TRBJ1-2 - TRBV14 TGTGCCAGCAGCCAAGGAGGGGGGGCGCGGGGCTACACCTTC CASSQGGGARGYTF
- TRBJ2-5 - TRBV18 TGTGCCAGCTCACCACCGAGCCAGGGAAGAAAGACCCAGTACTTC CASSPPSQGRKTQYF
- TRBJ2-5 - TRBV9 TGTGCCAGCAGCGCTCTTCCGGGACAAGCCCAAGAGACCCAGTACTTC CASSALPGQAQETQYF
- TRBJ2-7 TRBD1 TRBV29-1 TGCAGCGTTGAAAAATTAGGGGGCGGTTACGAGCAGTACTTC CSVEKLGGGYEQYF
- TRBJ2-3 TRBD2 TRBV4-3 TGCGCCAGCAGCCAAGGGACTAGCGGGAGGGGAGCCACAGATACGCAGTATTTT CASSQGTSGRGATDTQYF
once TRBJ2-7 - TRBV4-1 TGCGCCAGCAGCCAAGCTGACAGCTACGAGCAGTACTTC CASSQADSYEQYF
- TRBJ2-7 TRBD2 TRBV6-1 TGTGCCAGCAGTGAAGTAGCTAGCGGGAGTGTATACATGTTCTCCTACGAGCAGTACTTC CASSEVASGSVYMFSYEQYF
- TRBJ2-6 - TRBV2 TGTGCCAGCAGTGAAATAGCCGGCTCTGGGGCCAACGTCCTGACTTTC CASSEIAGSGANVLTF
once TRBJ1-2 - TRBV7-9 TGTGCCAGCAGTCCCAACTCGGATGTTATAGGGGCCAATAGGGGCTACACCTTC CASSPNSDVIGANRGYTF
- TRBJ2-1 - TRBV10-3 TGTGCCATCAGTGAGTCATATGAGACAGGAGGAAATGAGCAGTTCTTC CAISESYETGGNEQFF
- TRBJ2-3 TRBD2 TRBV7-9 TGTGCCAGCAGCTCGGGGACTAGCGGGAGTAGCGCAGATACGCAGTATTTT CASSSGTSGSSADTQYF
- TRBJ1-2 - TRBV4-1 TGCGCCAGCAGCCTCTCCAGGGCGGACTATGGCTACACCTTC CASSLSRADYGYTF
- TRBJ2-7 TRBD2 TRBV30 TGTGCCTGGAGTGTGGGGGGGTCGTCCTACGAGCAGTACTTC CAWSVGGSSYEQYF
- TRBJ1-1 - TRBV7-2 TGTGCCAGCAGCCCAGCGGGTGGGTGGACTGAAGCTTTCTTT CASSPAGGWTEAFF
- TRBJ2-2 TRBD1 TRBV4-3 TGCGCCAGCAGACAGGACAGGTTTTTTAACACCGGGGAGCTGTTTTTT CASRQDRFFNTGELFF
- TRBJ1-2 - TRBV28 TGTGCCTCCGGGGGGATAACTGCCGGGGGAGGCTACACCTTC CASGGITAGGGYTF
- TRBJ2-7 TRBD2 TRBV7-9 TGTGCCAGCAGCCCCCCCCTCGCTAGCGGGTCAGGGAAGTACGAGCAGTACTTC CASSPPLASGSGKYEQYF
once TRBJ2-2 TRBD2 TRBV12-5 TGTGCTAGTGGTTTAAGCCTAGCGGGAGGGCCGTTTACCGGGGAGCTGTTTTTT CASGLSLAGGPFTGELFF
few TRBJ2-2 - TRBV4-1 TGCGCCAGCAGCCAAGCTCCAGGGTTAACCGGGGAGCTGTTTTTT CASSQAPGLTGELFF
- TRBJ1-1 TRBD1 TRBV7-9 TGTGCCAGCACCAGGACAGGTGAAGCTTTCTTT CASTRTGEAFF